Below, 22 T cell receptor beta chains from the same sample are listed, as sequenced in a study of a mutant IDH1 vaccine in newly diagnosed glioma. Their antigen targets remain unknown. Clones were sequenced by immunoSEQ multiplex PCR, and TCRdb holds only the in-frame ones, with some missing. The table shows 60,000 to 85,000 clones, with 75% to 90% occurring only once. Time point defined: week 23, last vaccination. Each dose of the vaccine consisted of 300 ug of mutant IDH1 20-mer peptide, with topical imiquimod. Sample: PBMCs, taken from a glioma patient whose treatment included an IDH1 peptide vaccine. The receptors were gathered from a woman between 50 and 59 years old with glioma.

V is TRBV7-9 and J is TRBJ1-4; no firm D call. Between the trimmed V and J ends, which lost 5 bases and 8 bases, there was a span of 9 bases. Germline V lookup: CDR1 SEHNR, CDR2 FQNEAQ (reference sequence). The CDR3 covers 12 residues. CDR3 in DNA: TGTGCCAGCAGCCCCCCGGGGGAAAAACTGTTTTTT. Amino acids: CASSPPGEKLFF.

V is TRBV5-6 and J is TRBJ2-1, with D possibly being TRBD1 or TRBD2 (5 bases each). Germline assignment: CDR1 SGHDT and CDR2 YYEEEE. The CDR3 extends over 13 amino acids. V lost 1 base and J 5 bases, leaving 7 bases between the germline ends. The CDR3 nucleotides read TGTGCCAGCAGCTTGCTGGGGGACAATGAGCAGTTCTTC. This codes for CASSLLGDNEQFF.

The rearrangement links TRBV30 to TRBJ2-7; 7 nucleotides match TRBD1. Per the germline V gene, CDR1 is GTSNPN and CDR2 is SVGIG (reference sequence). After removal of 5 bases from V and 4 bases from J, the junction contained 8 bases not matched to a gene. There are 13 residues in the CDR3. The chain's CDR3 is CAWEAGTAYEQYF. CDR3 DNA sequence: TGTGCCTGGGAAGCCGGGACAGCATACGAGCAGTACTTC.

This clone was observed once. The V gene is TRBV28, the J gene TRBJ1-4; 8 nucleotides agree with TRBD1. There are 12 residues in the CDR3. The germline V gene encodes CDR1 MDHEN and CDR2 SYDVKM. Trimming at V came to 5 bases and at J to 11 bases, leaving 4 bases not matched to a gene. CDR3 DNA sequence: TGTGCCAGCAGTGGACAGGGTGGGAAACTGTTTTTT. Amino acids: CASSGQGGKLFF.

The chain employs TRBV18 and TRBJ2-3; maybe TRBD2 (5 bases). The V and J ends lost 3 bases and 0 bases respectively, with 10 bases between them. CDR1 and CDR2 from the germline V gene are KGHSH and LQKENI. This CDR3 comprises 15 residues. The CDR3 reads CASSPGRGSTDTQYF. The CDR3 bases are TGTGCCAGCTCACCTGGCCGGGGTAGCACAGATACGCAGTATTTT.

This chain links TRBV18 with TRBJ2-5, with 13 bases fitting TRBD2. V lost 3 bases, J lost 5 bases, and 6 bases stayed unmatched. The V gene's germline CDR1 is KGHSH and CDR2 LQKENI. This CDR3 has 16 residues. The CDR3 DNA is TGTGCCAGCTCACCCGGACTAGCGGGAGTATCCGAGACCCAGTACTTC. As protein: CASSPGLAGVSETQYF.

The J gene is TRBJ2-7, the V gene TRBV13; tentatively, D is TRBD1 (5 bases). Germline lookup yields CDR1 PRHDT and CDR2 FYEKMQ (reference sequence). The CDR3 length is 14 residues. Between the trimmed V and J ends, which lost 10 bases and 0 bases, there was a span of 16 bases. The DNA of the CDR3 is TGTGCCACTCGGGTGGGCGGACACTCCTACGAGCAGTACTTC. It specifies CATRVGGHSYEQYF.

This clone appeared a single time. The V gene is TRBV5-6, the J gene TRBJ2-3; TRBD2 matches 7 bases. Germline values: CDR1 SGHDT, CDR2 YYEEEE. This CDR3 contains 15 residues. The V gene end was trimmed by 0 bases and the J gene end by 5 bases; junction bases not matched to a gene: 6. The CDR3: CASSLGEGRGDTQYF. Here the CDR3 DNA reads TGTGCCAGCAGCTTGGGGGAGGGCCGAGGAGATACGCAGTATTTT.

The rearrangement links TRBV28 to TRBJ2-7; 7 nucleotides agree with TRBD2. Germline CDR1 and CDR2: MDHEN and SYDVKM. CDR3 size: 14 residues. With V trimmed by 2 bases and J by 5 bases, 6 bases remained unmatched. CDR3 residues: CASSLSGNLDEQYF. The CDR3 nucleotides are TGTGCCAGCAGTTTAAGCGGGAACTTGGACGAGCAGTACTTC.

The gene calls are TRBV28 and TRBJ2-5; TRBD1 matches 10 bases. Germline V CDR1 and CDR2: MDHEN, SYDVKM. V shed 4 bases, J shed 5 bases, and the junction held 10 bases outside the gene matches. The CDR3 has 16 residues. CDR3 amino acids: CASSSAGQGVRETQYF. The CDR3, as DNA: TGTGCCAGCAGTTCTGCCGGACAGGGGGTACGGGAGACCCAGTACTTC.

The J gene is TRBJ1-1, the V gene TRBV19; perhaps TRBD1 as D (5 bases). V gave up 4 bases and J gave up 5 bases, with 14 bases separating them. The CDR3 has 14 amino acids. Germline lookup yields CDR1 LNHDA and CDR2 SQIVND (reference sequence). The CDR3 region is CASSRGLLWTEAFF. As DNA, the CDR3 is TGTGCCAGTAGTAGGGGACTGCTGTGGACTGAAGCTTTCTTT.

V and J are TRBV6-6 and TRBJ2-3, with TRBD2 matching 14 bases. Trimming removed 5 bases from V and 6 bases from J; junction bases left unmatched: 7. The CDR3 spans 16 residues. Germline values: CDR1 MNHNY, CDR2 SVGAGI (reference sequence). This chain's CDR3 is CASSTTSGRGSDTQYF. The CDR3, as DNA: TGTGCCAGCAGTACGACTAGCGGGAGGGGATCGGATACGCAGTATTTT.

The rearrangement links TRBV11-2 to TRBJ2-2; 12 positions match TRBD2. CDR1 SGHAT and CDR2 FQNNGV come from the germline V gene. The CDR3 runs to 18 residues. The junction had 11 bases not matched to a gene; V was cut back by 4 bases and J by 5 bases. In nucleotides, the CDR3 is TGTGCCAGCAGCTCCTCCTACGGACTAGCGGGAAGAACCGGGGAGCTGTTTTTT. Its protein is CASSSSYGLAGRTGELFF.

The V call is TRBV11-3, the J call TRBJ2-3, with TRBD2 as a possible D gene (6 bases). Trimming removed 3 bases from V and 6 bases from J, with 13 bases in between. Looked up from germline, CDR1 is SGHNT and CDR2 is YENEEA. The CDR3 loop spans 14 amino acids. The CDR3 DNA reads as TGTGCCAGCAGCTTTGGGGGGAGCGGCGATACGCAGTATTTT. This gives the protein CASSFGGSGDTQYF.

The chain combines TRBV6-5 with TRBJ1-4; TRBD1 agrees at 7 bases. Germline V gene lookup returns CDR1 MNHEY and CDR2 SVGAGI. Trimming cost V 6 bases and J 11 bases; bases outside gene matches: 12. The CDR3 is made up of 14 amino acids. In DNA, the CDR3 is TGTGCCAGCAGCCTGGGACAGAACACAGCGAAACTGTTTTTT. This sequence encodes CASSLGQNTAKLFF.

Only a few counts were recorded for this clone. The chain employs TRBV5-4 and TRBJ1-1; possibly TRBD1 for D (5 bases). The CDR3 consists of 13 residues. V was clipped by 4 bases and J by 5 bases, with 12 bases between them. Germline assignment: CDR1 SGHNT and CDR2 YYREEE (reference sequence). The CDR3 loop reads CASSQDSGTEAFF. CDR3 DNA sequence: TGTGCCAGCAGCCAAGACAGTGGGACTGAAGCTTTCTTT.

The chain combines TRBV9 with TRBJ2-3; no clear D gene. V was cut by 0 bases and J by 0 bases, with 5 bases left in between. The CDR3 totals 14 residues. The germline CDR1 and CDR2 sequences are SGDLS and YYNGEE. The CDR3 DNA is TGTGCCAGCAGCGTAGAGGTTAGCACAGATACGCAGTATTTT. Protein sequence: CASSVEVSTDTQYF.

This clone was detected only once. The chain combines TRBV11-2 with TRBJ2-7; a possible D gene is TRBD2 (6 bases). The V end was cut by 0 bases, the J end by 3 bases, with 12 bases between. The CDR3 has 15 amino acids. Germline V gene data show CDR1 as SGHAT and CDR2 as FQNNGV. CDR3 coding DNA: TGTGCCAGCAGCTTAGAACGGACTACCTTCTACGAGCAGTACTTC. Its protein is CASSLERTTFYEQYF.

This clone was seen a few times. V and J are TRBV7-3 and TRBJ1-2; weak D call: TRBD1 (5 bases). Germline V gene lookup returns CDR1 SGHTA and CDR2 FQGTGA. V lost 4 bases and J lost 8, with 14 bases in between. The CDR3 runs to 13 residues. The CDR3 DNA reads TGTGCCAGCAGCTCGGGACCGCTTGGCGGCTACACCTTC. Translating it yields CASSSGPLGGYTF.

This chain connects TRBV19 to TRBJ2-5, with 7 bases identical to TRBD1. J lost 5 bases, V lost 1 base, and 7 bases had no gene match. The germline CDR1 and CDR2 sequences are LNHDA and SQIVND (reference sequence). This CDR3 region has 15 residues. CDR3 nucleotide sequence: TGTGCCAGTAGTATAGGGAACAGGGGTTCGGAGACCCAGTACTTC. Encoded protein: CASSIGNRGSETQYF.

The CDR3 region has the DNA TGTGCCAGCAGTTACTCCAAGGAGACCCAGTACTTC. Its translation is CASSYSKETQYF. V gene TRBV6-5 combines with J gene TRBJ2-5; D not resolved. Trimming took 0 bases from V and 5 from J, leaving 4 bases between them. The germline V gene has CDR1 MNHEY and CDR2 SVGAGI. The CDR3 is 12 amino acids.

V and J are TRBV5-6 and TRBJ2-7; 8 bases align to TRBD1. The length of the CDR3 is 13 residues. Trimming cost V 5 bases and J 7 bases; bases outside gene matches: 8. CDR1 and CDR2 from the germline V gene are SGHDT and YYEEEE. In DNA form, the CDR3 reads TGTGCCAGCAGGGGACAGGATATACGTGAGCAGTACTTC. Its protein product is CASRGQDIREQYF. The full variable domain, rest sourced from reference TRBV5-6 and TRBJ2-7, is DAGVTQSPTHLIKTRGQQVTLRCSPKSGHDTVSWYQQALGQGPQFIFQYYEEEERQRGNFPDRFSGHQFPNYSSELNVNALLLGDSALYLCASRGQDIREQYFGPGTRLTVT.